One and the same sample provided the 30 T cell receptor beta chains below, sequenced in a study of CD8 T cells in Susac syndrome. RNA amounts of roughly 0.5 to 1 ug underwent reverse transcription with random hexamers. TCRdb itself ran the immunoSEQ multiplex PCR reads through MiXCR, one entry per CDR3 protein. The sample holds more than 95,000 distinct CDR3 sequences, around 94% seen once. Material: CD8+ T cells from PBMCs. The source of these receptors is a human donor with Susac syndrome.

V is TRBV6-2 or TRBV6-3 and J is TRBJ2-3; 7 positions agree with TRBD1. The CDR3 contains 13 residues. The junction had 2 bases not matched to a gene; V was cut back by 8 bases and J by 0 bases. CDR1 MNHEY and CDR2 SVGEGT come from the germline V gene. This chain's CDR3 is CASEDRSTDTQYF. The CDR3 DNA sequence: TGTGCCAGCGAGGACAGGAGCACAGATACGCAGTATTTT.

The V call is TRBV4-3, the J call TRBJ2-3, with 12 bases lining up with TRBD2. CDR1 is LGHNA, CDR2 YSLEER, per germline. The CDR3 sequence is 16 residues long. J was trimmed by 4 bases and V by 4 bases; bases with no gene match: 6. CDR3 bases: TGCGCCAGCAGCCCCACGACTAGCGGGAGTCCAGATACGCAGTATTTT. It encodes CASSPTTSGSPDTQYF.

The chain has TRBV12-3 or TRBV12-4 and TRBJ2-7; 10 bases map to TRBD1. The junction had 7 bases not matched to a gene; V was cut back by 6 bases and J by 5 bases. This CDR3 comprises 14 residues. In nucleotides, the CDR3 is TGTGCCAGCAGCATACGGGACAGGGGTCACGAGCAGTACTTC. Translating gives CASSIRDRGHEQYF.

The chain has TRBV27 and TRBJ2-6; D is possibly TRBD1 or TRBD2 (5 bases each). V was shortened by 3 bases and J by 0 bases, with 12 bases between the two germline ends. Germline-derived CDR1 and CDR2 are MNHEY and SMNVEV (reference sequence). This CDR3 is 17 amino acids long. As DNA, the CDR3 is TGTGCCAGCAGTTTTCAGAGGGGCCCCTCTGGGGCCAACGTCCTGACTTTC. It is translated as CASSFQRGPSGANVLTF.

V and J are TRBV30 and TRBJ2-3; D may correspond to TRBD1 or TRBD2 (5 bases each). This CDR3 contains 14 residues. V lost 5 bases and J lost 0, with 12 bases in between. Germline assignment: CDR1 GTSNPN and CDR2 SVGIG (reference sequence). The CDR3 is CAWGEGSSTDTQYF. DNA for the CDR3: TGTGCCTGGGGAGAGGGGTCTAGCACAGATACGCAGTATTTT.

The chain has TRBV20-1 and TRBJ2-5; 13 bases match TRBD2. Per the germline V gene, CDR1 is DFQATT and CDR2 is SNEGSKA (reference sequence). This CDR3 is built from 15 residues. J gave up 4 bases and V 3 bases, and 5 bases lay outside the gene matches. For the CDR3, the DNA is TGCAGTGCTAGCCGACTAGCGGGGGGAGTAGAGACCCAGTACTTC. As protein: CSASRLAGGVETQYF.

In DNA, the CDR3 is TGTGCCAGCGCAGGCTCCACCGGGGAGCTGTTTTTT. Translation: CASAGSTGELFF. The gene calls are TRBV12-3 or TRBV12-4 and TRBJ2-2; D gene ambiguous. This CDR3 spans 12 amino acids. The ends were cut back, 8 bases at V and 4 bases at J, with 8 bases in the middle.

CDR3 DNA: TGTGCCAGCAGCCCCCCCCAGAGCACCGGGGAGCTGTTTTTT. Translated, it gives CASSPPQSTGELFF. V usage is TRBV7-9 and J usage is TRBJ2-2; D is unclear. CDR1 is SEHNR, CDR2 FQNEAQ, per germline (reference sequence). The length of the CDR3 is 14 residues. Trimming removed 5 bases from V and 4 bases from J, with 11 bases in between. Looking up the rest from reference TRBV7-9 and TRBJ2-2 gives the full variable domain: DTGVSQNPRHKITKRGQNVTFRCDPISEHNRLYWYRQTLGQGPEFLTYFQNEAQLEKSRLLSDRFSAERPKGSFSTLEIQRTEQGDSAMYLCASSPPQSTGELFFGEGSRLTVL.

V and J are TRBV21-1 and TRBJ2-7; TRBD1 is the table's D call, not checked against the DNA. TRBV21-1 is termed a pseudogene. This CDR3 has 14 residues. CDR3 nucleotide sequence: TGTGCCAGCGCCAAATCCGGGGAAGCCTACGAGCAGTACTTC. This codes for CASAKSGEAYEQYF.

This chain links TRBV11-2 with TRBJ1-2; D gene ambiguous. V gave up 0 bases and J gave up 4 bases, with 12 bases separating them. The germline V gene has CDR1 SGHAT and CDR2 FQNNGV. There are 15 residues in the CDR3. For the CDR3, the DNA is TGTGCCAGCAGCTTAGATCAGAGCATAACCTATGGCTACACCTTC. This gives the protein CASSLDQSITYGYTF.

This clonotype was seen only once. V usage is TRBV20-1 and J usage is TRBJ2-1; 12 bases map to TRBD2. Germline trimming cut 6 bases from V and 5 bases from J; bases unmatched to any gene: 14. Per the germline V gene, CDR1 is DFQATT and CDR2 is SNEGSKA (reference sequence). This CDR3 has 17 amino acids. The chain's CDR3 is CSAALAGGPSLHNEQFF. CDR3 coding DNA: TGCAGTGCCGCACTAGCGGGAGGCCCGTCCCTGCACAATGAGCAGTTCTTC.

This sequence joins TRBV30 and TRBJ2-7; 7 nucleotides match TRBD1. CDR1 and CDR2 from the germline V gene are GTSNPN and SVGIG (reference sequence). V lost 8 bases, J lost 0 bases, and 4 bases stayed unmatched. The CDR3 spans 12 residues. The CDR3 spells CAHGDSSYEQYF. The CDR3 nucleotides are TGTGCCCATGGGGACAGCTCCTACGAGCAGTACTTC.

V gene TRBV12-5 combines with J gene TRBJ2-1; TRBD2 aligns across 7 bases. The CDR3 covers 18 residues. The germline V gene encodes CDR1 LGHNT and CDR2 FRNRAP. V lost 1 base, J lost 6 bases, and 15 bases stayed unmatched. The CDR3 spells CASGLGPTSLGLGNEQFF. In DNA form, the CDR3 reads TGTGCTAGTGGTTTGGGACCGACTAGCCTCGGGTTAGGCAATGAGCAGTTCTTC.

The rearrangement links TRBV15 to TRBJ1-4; 7 bases line up with TRBD1. Germline-derived CDR1 and CDR2 are LNHNV and YYDKDF (reference sequence). The CDR3 is made up of 14 amino acids. J gave up 5 bases and V 6 bases, and 6 bases lay outside the gene matches. CDR3: CATSLRTGNEKLFF. CDR3 bases: TGTGCCACCAGTCTCAGGACAGGAAATGAAAAACTGTTTTTT.

This clonotype occurred once. This chain joins TRBV25-1 and TRBJ1-1, with D possibly being TRBD1 (5 bases). Germline CDR1 and CDR2: MGHDK and SYGVNS. The V end was cut by 7 bases, the J end by 0 bases, with 21 bases between. The CDR3 extends over 17 amino acids. CDR3: CASTPGRADPLNTEAFF. CDR3 nucleotides: TGTGCCAGCACCCCGGGCAGGGCCGACCCCTTGAACACTGAAGCTTTCTTT. The variable domain in full, completed from reference TRBV25-1 and TRBJ1-1, reads EADIYQTPRYLVIGTGKKITLECSQTMGHDKMYWYQQDPGMELHLIHYSYGVNSTEKGDLSSESTVSRIRTEHFPLTLESARPSHTSQYLCASTPGRADPLNTEAFFGQGTRLTVV.

This clonotype was seen a single time. The rearrangement joins TRBV20-1 to TRBJ1-4, with D unresolved. The CDR3 is 19 amino acids. Trimming removed 0 bases at V and 4 bases at J, with 24 bases between. Germline-derived CDR1 and CDR2 are DFQATT and SNEGSKA (reference sequence). This CDR3 is CSARDPSSPRQEVNEKLFF. CDR3 bases: TGCAGTGCTAGAGATCCGAGTAGCCCGCGGCAGGAGGTTAATGAAAAACTGTTTTTT.

The V and J genes are TRBV5-4 and TRBJ2-7; the match to TRBD2 covers 9 bases. This CDR3 comprises 14 residues. CDR1 and CDR2 from the germline V gene are SGHNT and YYREEE (reference sequence). V was clipped by 1 base and J by 4 bases; unmatched bases: 3. The CDR3 region is CASSLHSGSYEQYF. CDR3 nucleotide sequence: TGTGCCAGCAGCTTGCATAGCGGGAGTTACGAGCAGTACTTC.

This chain joins TRBV4-1 and TRBJ2-1; D not certain. The V end lost 0 bases, the J end lost 0 bases, and 18 bases lay between the germline ends. Germline CDR1 MGHRA, CDR2 YSYEKL. The CDR3 sequence is 19 residues long. The CDR3 DNA follows: TGCGCCAGCAGCCAAGAGACGCCGGTTCGATATAGCTCCTACAATGAGCAGTTCTTC. Residues: CASSQETPVRYSSYNEQFF.

The chain joins TRBV7-9 to TRBJ2-3, with D possibly being TRBD2 (5 bases). Trimming shortened V by 5 bases and J by 2 bases, and 14 bases separated the two germline ends. CDR3 length: 15 residues. Looked up from germline, CDR1 is SEHNR and CDR2 is FQNEAQ (reference sequence). The CDR3 nucleotides read TGTGCCAGCAGCCCGGACCGGGATCTCACAGATACGCAGTATTTT. This sequence encodes CASSPDRDLTDTQYF.

This CDR3 is CASSGTGGADQPQHF. The CDR3 bases are TGTGCCAGCAGCGGGACAGGGGGCGCCGATCAGCCCCAGCATTTT. The V call is TRBV9, the J call TRBJ1-5; 11 bases map to TRBD1. Looked up from germline, CDR1 is SGDLS and CDR2 is YYNGEE. This CDR3 has 15 amino acids. With 3 bases clipped from V and 5 bases from J, the junction kept 4 bases outside the gene matches.

The chain joins TRBV25-1 to TRBJ2-2; possibly TRBD1 for D (5 bases). The germline V gene has CDR1 MGHDK and CDR2 SYGVNS. This CDR3 has 15 amino acids. V was clipped by 3 bases and J by 3 bases, with 11 bases between them. The CDR3 nucleotides read TGTGCCAGCAGTGAGACAGAATTGGACACCGGGGAGCTGTTTTTT. This sequence encodes CASSETELDTGELFF.

V and J are TRBV19 and TRBJ2-7; 7 bases fit TRBD1. This CDR3 region has 13 residues. Germline values: CDR1 LNHDA, CDR2 SQIVND (reference sequence). After removal of 7 bases from V and 2 bases from J, the junction contained 5 bases not matched to a gene. This CDR3 reads CASKRDSPYEQYF. For the CDR3, the DNA is TGTGCCAGTAAAAGGGACAGCCCCTACGAGCAGTACTTC.

The genes are TRBV4-1 and TRBJ2-7; 11 nucleotides align to TRBD1. V lost 0 bases, J lost 4 bases, and 5 bases stayed unmatched. Germline loops: CDR1 MGHRA, CDR2 YSYEKL. The CDR3 runs 16 residues. CDR3 in DNA: TGCGCCAGCAGCCAAGAGGTCGGGACAGGGGGGTACGAGCAGTACTTC. It codes for CASSQEVGTGGYEQYF.

This rearrangement joins TRBV5-1 to TRBJ2-3; 7 bases align to TRBD2. CDR3 length: 16 amino acids. Germline-derived CDR1 and CDR2 are SGHRS and YFSETQ. V lost 3 bases and J lost 2; bases outside the gene matches: 9. The CDR3 coding sequence is TGCGCCAGCAGCTCGGGGGTCGGGGGGTTCACAGATACGCAGTATTTT. Translating gives CASSSGVGGFTDTQYF.

This sequence joins TRBV6-5 and TRBJ1-1; D is unresolved. V lost 0 bases, J lost 0 bases, and 14 bases lay in between. The CDR3 has 17 amino acids. Looked up from germline, CDR1 is MNHEY and CDR2 is SVGAGI. This CDR3 is CASSYSSLSFVNTEAFF. The CDR3, as DNA: TGTGCCAGCAGTTACTCGAGTCTTTCTTTCGTGAACACTGAAGCTTTCTTT.

The gene calls are TRBV28 and TRBJ1-3; maybe TRBD1 (5 bases). This CDR3 region has 16 residues. Germline values: CDR1 MDHEN, CDR2 SYDVKM. The germline V and J ends were trimmed by 4 bases and 0 bases, with 13 bases remaining between them. CDR3 coding DNA: TGTGCCAGCAGTTCCCCACAGGAGGGCTCTGGAAACACCATATATTTT. It encodes CASSSPQEGSGNTIYF.

V usage is TRBV4-3 and J usage is TRBJ2-2; D gene unclear. V lost 1 base, J lost 1 base, and 10 bases lay in between. Germline lookup yields CDR1 LGHNA and CDR2 YSLEER. CDR3 length: 16 amino acids. Here the CDR3 reads CASSQGSMVNTGELFF. The CDR3 DNA follows: TGCGCCAGCAGCCAAGGGTCAATGGTGAACACCGGGGAGCTGTTTTTT.

This chain connects TRBV3-1 to TRBJ2-2; 7 bases align to TRBD1. This CDR3 region has 16 residues. From germline, CDR1 is LGHDT and CDR2 YNNKEL (reference sequence). V shed 4 bases, J shed 3 bases, and the junction held 8 bases outside the gene matches. CDR3: CASSRDRAGYTGELFF. The CDR3 nucleotides are TGTGCCAGCAGCCGAGACAGGGCCGGATACACCGGGGAGCTGTTTTTT. The full variable domain, completed using reference TRBV3-1 and TRBJ2-2, is DTAVSQTPKYLVTQMGNDKSIKCEQNLGHDTMYWYKQDSKKFLKIMFSYNNKELIINETVPNRFSPKSPDKAHLNLHINSLELGDSAVYFCASSRDRAGYTGELFFGEGSRLTVL.

The rearrangement uses TRBV7-9 and TRBJ1-1, with 7 bases that match TRBD1. This CDR3 is 15 amino acids long. V gave up 0 bases and J gave up 3 bases; unmatched junction bases: 4. Germline CDR1 is SEHNR and CDR2 is FQNEAQ (reference sequence). The CDR3 here is CASSLAGQTYTEAFF. CDR3 DNA: TGTGCCAGCAGCTTAGCGGGACAGACCTACACTGAAGCTTTCTTT.

This chain joins TRBV27 and TRBJ2-3; TRBD2 matches at 8 bases. The CDR3 spans 15 residues. Trimming took 3 bases from V and 3 from J; bases not matched to a gene: 5. Per germline, CDR1 MNHEY and CDR2 SMNVEV (reference sequence). CDR3 nucleotides: TGTGCCAGCAGTTTGGAGCGGGAGCAAACAGATACGCAGTATTTT. Residues: CASSLEREQTDTQYF.